This T cell receptor beta chain was sequenced in a study of shared clonotypes between healthy human individuals (dated by TCRdb to 2020 to 2022). Context from the whole study: The cohort comprised a couple of women and a few men aged 18 to 49 years. Libraries were prepared and TCR repertoires were sequenced by different laboratories using diverse techniques, in order to increase sequencing depth and limit assay-specific biases. Between about 0.94 and 8.9 billion PBMCs per donor were obtained by leukapheresis. To estimate repertoire size and how much clonotypes are shared between individuals, the study performed deep sequencing of blood TCR repertoires from about 5 healthy adults.

Donors were healthy HIV-negative adults with no recently reported acute infections or vaccinations. All donors were Caucasian adults living in Nashville, Tennessee, USA. In the unsorted samples, 87 million or so PBMCs were counted, and genomic DNA was extracted using the QIAamp DNA Blood Mini kit. After blood collection by leukapheresis, PBMCs were isolated using Ficoll-Histopaque density gradient centrifugation and then cryopreserved in the vapor phase of liquid nitrogen. The CDR3, cysteine through phenylalanine, is 13 amino acids long. Only the CDR3 portion is preserved as DNA: 39 bases, with reading frame beginning at the first base. The germline V gene sets CDR1 to SQVTM and CDR2 to ANQGSEA. V loses 7 bases, J loses 3 bases, and the germline ends lie 15 bases apart. Overall study results and their limits: Only blood was sampled, and tissue TCR repertoires likely differ from those in blood. Based on pairwise subsampling, the degree of clonotype sharing among donors was expected to be affected by sequencing depth. The small number of donors limited the genetic and exposure-history diversity represented.

Using the deep immunoSEQ assay, TCR CDR3 regions were amplified from genomic DNA by multiplex PCR. Extracted genomic DNA from each cell subset was distributed evenly across all wells of several immunoSEQ 96-well plates, and each plate was treated as a replicate. For unsorted PBMC, each replicate PCR was loaded with approximately 330 ng genomic DNA, equivalent to 30,000 or so T cell genomes. Ten immunoSEQ deep assay plates were used to sequence the unsorted PBMC genomic DNA. Purified libraries were quantified with a Qubit 3.0 fluorometer, sized on a Bioanalyzer 2100, and re-quantified with the KAPA Library Quantification kit. A separate single-read 150-cycle Illumina NextSeq 550 flow cell was used to sequence each immunoSEQ 96-well plate. Under the source paper's analysis protocol: The immunoSEQ output contained only junctional sequences without quality scores, so filtering could not match that applied to full-length reads. To assign V/J genes and CDR3, sequences were annotated using PyIR, a Python wrapper for IgBLAST v1.9, with IMGT germline references. Reads with weak V/J assignments (E-value above 1e-6), missing CDR3, stop codons, out-of-frame junctions, or ambiguous translated residues were removed. A V3J clonotype was defined by an identical inferred V gene, J gene, and CDR3 amino acid sequence. To compute the percentage overlap between repertoires, the number of shared unique clonotypes was divided by the size of the smaller repertoire. Repertoire richness was assessed with RTK rarefaction, the Chao1 estimator, and Recon v2.1 estimates of unobserved clonotypes. Entries here come from immuneACCESS through TCRdb and include only in-frame sequences with V and J called. Some clones fail to appear in such tables; in the studies checked, an unresolved V gene covers under half of the shortfall, and the cause of the remainder is unknown. Clone size and the V and J calls come from that table; the DNA yielded D and trimming. Across this sample there are fewer than 600,000 clones, with around 79% seen only once. The ten largest clones take up about 12% of the sample.

This clone appeared a single time. Its antigen is still unknown. Base qualities are not at hand, and no much larger clone is one base apart. Sequenced material: PBMCs. The chain was built from TRBV29-1 and TRBJ1-1; possibly the D gene is TRBD1, per 5 matching bases. The TCR comes from a woman in her thirties or forties in good health. Some clones in this sample may be carry-over from other donors' samples. The encoded CDR3 is CSGGGGTDTEAFF. The DNA sequence reads TGCAGCGGTGGTGGAGGGACGGACACTGAAGCTTTCTTT.